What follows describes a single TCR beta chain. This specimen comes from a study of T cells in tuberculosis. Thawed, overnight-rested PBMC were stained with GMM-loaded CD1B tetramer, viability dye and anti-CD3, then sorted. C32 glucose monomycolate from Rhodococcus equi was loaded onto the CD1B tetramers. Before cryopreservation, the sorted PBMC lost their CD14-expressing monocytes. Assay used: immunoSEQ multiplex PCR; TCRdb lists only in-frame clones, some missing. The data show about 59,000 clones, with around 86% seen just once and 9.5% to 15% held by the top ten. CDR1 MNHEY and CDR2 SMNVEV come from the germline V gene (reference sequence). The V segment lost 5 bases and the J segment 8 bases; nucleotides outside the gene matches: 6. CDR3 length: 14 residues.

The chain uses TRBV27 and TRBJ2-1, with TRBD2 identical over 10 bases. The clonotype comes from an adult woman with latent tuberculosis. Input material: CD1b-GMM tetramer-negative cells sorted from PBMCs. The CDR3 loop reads CASSGLAGVDEQFF. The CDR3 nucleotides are TGTGCCAGCAGTGGGCTAGCGGGAGTGGATGAGCAGTTCTTC.